This passage covers 7 T cell receptor beta chains from one sample sequenced in a study of blood T cell repertoires in COVID-19. Sequenced by immunoSEQ multiplex PCR; TCRdb stores in-frame clones only, minus some. This table has around 150,000 clones, 65% to 85% appearing once. The sequencing input was peripheral blood. These receptors all stem from a woman older than 75 with active or convalescent COVID-19.

The CDR3 sequence: CAISTGTDGYTF. In DNA, the CDR3 is TGTGCCATCAGCACCGGGACAGATGGCTACACCTTC. This chain joins TRBV10-3 and TRBJ1-2, with 7 bases aligning to TRBD1. Germline CDR1 and CDR2: ENHRY and SYGVKD. J lost 6 bases, V lost 6 bases, and 4 bases had no gene match. There are 12 residues in the CDR3.

The CDR3 DNA follows: TGTGCCAGCAGCGTAGGTAACAGGGGGCTGATTGAAAAACTGTTTTTT. The encoded protein is CASSVGNRGLIEKLFF. The V and J genes are TRBV9 and TRBJ1-4; 9 positions agree with TRBD1. The V gene's germline CDR1 is SGDLS and CDR2 YYNGEE. With 0 bases clipped from V and 7 bases from J, the junction kept 7 bases outside the gene matches. This CDR3 has 16 residues. Drawing the rest from reference TRBV9 and TRBJ1-4, the complete variable domain is DSGVTQTPKHLITATGQRVTLRCSPRSGDLSVYWYQQSLDQGLQFLIQYYNGEERAKGNILERFSAQQFPDLHSELNLSSLELGDSALYFCASSVGNRGLIEKLFFGSGTQLSVL.

CDR3 nucleotide sequence: TGCGCCAGCAGCTTGGACGCAGGGCTTAACTATGGCTACACCTTC. Protein: CASSLDAGLNYGYTF. V is TRBV5-1 and J is TRBJ1-2; TRBD1 might be the D (5 bases). This CDR3 region has 15 residues. Germline V gene lookup returns CDR1 SGHRS and CDR2 YFSETQ. Trimming took 0 bases from V and 1 from J, leaving 10 bases between them.

This clone came up once. The chain combines TRBV19 with TRBJ2-3; no reliable D call. Germline values: CDR1 LNHDA, CDR2 SQIVND (reference sequence). V lost 8 bases and J lost 3, with 12 bases in between. The CDR3 is made up of 13 amino acids. CDR3 loop: CASLAARTDTQYF. In DNA, the CDR3 is TGTGCCAGTTTAGCAGCTCGGACAGATACGCAGTATTTT.

The chain uses TRBV2 and TRBJ1-1, with D possibly being TRBD1 (5 bases). Trimming stripped 7 bases from V and 0 bases from J, with 9 bases between. The length of the CDR3 is 13 residues. Germline loops: CDR1 SNHLY, CDR2 FYNNEI. The CDR3 protein is CASTPTVNTEAFF. The CDR3 DNA sequence: TGTGCCAGCACCCCGACAGTGAACACTGAAGCTTTCTTT.

This clone occurred a few times. This chain joins TRBV10-3 and TRBJ1-1; D call uncertain. Germline lookup yields CDR1 ENHRY and CDR2 SYGVKD. This CDR3 is 14 amino acids long. V dropped 3 bases and J dropped 1 base, with 9 bases sitting between them. CDR3 amino acids: CAISEFEGNTEAFF. DNA for the CDR3: TGTGCCATCAGTGAATTCGAGGGGAACACTGAAGCTTTCTTT.

The V gene is TRBV9, the J gene TRBJ2-3; D remains ambiguous. The CDR3 is 13 residues long. Trimming stripped 0 bases from V and 6 bases from J, with 8 bases between. Germline CDR1 is SGDLS and CDR2 is YYNGEE. The CDR3 DNA reads as TGTGCCAGCAGCGTAGATCCCCTGGATACGCAGTATTTT. Translation gives CASSVDPLDTQYF. Based on the CDR3 plus reference TRBV9 and TRBJ2-3, the full variable domain is DSGVTQTPKHLITATGQRVTLRCSPRSGDLSVYWYQQSLDQGLQFLIQYYNGEERAKGNILERFSAQQFPDLHSELNLSSLELGDSALYFCASSVDPLDTQYFGPGTRLTVL.